The clone carrying this TCR beta chain was counted at least ten times. The CDR3 runs 10 residues. V was shortened by 7 bases and J by 2 bases, with 5 bases between the two germline ends. Germline V gene data show CDR1 as SQVTM and CDR2 as ANQGSEA. This sample was included in a study of neurological immune-mediated disorders. Time point given: longitudinal time-point 1 (baseline). TCRdb redid the calling of the 5' RACE reads with MiXCR, one entry per CDR3 protein. The data hold tens of thousands of distinct CDR3 sequences, with roughly 10% observed a single time. This TCR came from a male donor with HTLV-1-associated myelopathy (HAM/TSP). J is TRBJ2-5 and V is TRBV29-1; D is perhaps TRBD1 or TRBD2 (5 bases each). The material sequenced was PBMCs. The CDR3 here is CSGGQETQYF. CDR3 nucleotide sequence: TGCAGCGGGGGGCAAGAGACCCAGTACTTC.